The 18 T cell receptor beta chains in this list originate from one sample, sequenced in a study of blood T cell repertoires in COVID-19. The protocol was immunoSEQ multiplex PCR, while the TCRdb copy is restricted to in-frame clones and leaves out a portion. The table records tens of thousands of clones, approximately 85% of them present only once. Source material: peripheral blood. These receptors were taken from a woman of 80 years or more with COVID-19, enrolled during active disease.

Only a few counts were recorded for this clone. The chain recombines TRBV29-1 with TRBJ2-7; D gene ambiguous. The germline V gene encodes CDR1 SQVTM and CDR2 ANQGSEA. There are 12 residues in the CDR3. V lost 3 bases to trimming and J lost 7 bases, with 13 bases between them. Here the CDR3 reads CSVDGPAGEQYF. The DNA of the CDR3 is TGCAGCGTTGATGGGCCGGCTGGGGAGCAGTACTTC.

The rearrangement joins TRBV29-1 to TRBJ1-2; 7 nucleotides align to TRBD1. Losses at the gene ends were 1 base for V and 1 base for J; bases not matched to a gene: 6. Germline CDR1 SQVTM, CDR2 ANQGSEA. This CDR3 spans 15 amino acids. The CDR3 region is CSVEGQGRHNYGYTF. The CDR3 nucleotides are TGCAGCGTTGAAGGACAGGGTCGACATAACTATGGCTACACCTTC.

The chain recombines TRBV18 with TRBJ2-7; TRBD1 aligns across 7 bases. The ends lost 3 bases at V and 1 base at J; junction bases unmatched: 6. Germline V CDR1 and CDR2: KGHSH, LQKENI. The CDR3 spans 15 residues. CDR3 protein: CASSPFRDSSYEQYF. CDR3 DNA sequence: TGTGCCAGCTCACCGTTCCGGGACAGTTCCTACGAGCAGTACTTC.

This clone has just a few counts. The chain couples TRBV18 to TRBJ1-6; D gene uncertain. CDR3 length: 17 amino acids. CDR1 is KGHSH, CDR2 LQKENI, per germline. Between the trimmed V and J ends, which lost 1 base and 9 bases, there was a span of 19 bases. The chain's CDR3 is CASSPLSAGRDVSPLHF. The CDR3 DNA sequence: TGTGCCAGCTCACCACTTTCGGCCGGGAGAGACGTTTCACCCCTCCACTTT. Full variable domain (outside the CDR3, taken from reference TRBV18 and TRBJ1-6): NAGVMQNPRHLVRRRGQEARLRCSPMKGHSHVYWYRQLPEEGLKFMVYLQKENIIDESGMPKERFSAEFPKEGPSILRIQQVVRGDSAAYFCASSPLSAGRDVSPLHFGNGTRLTVT.

The rearrangement uses TRBV19 and TRBJ2-5; D is unclear. V dropped 6 bases and J dropped 2 bases, with 4 bases sitting between them. This CDR3 region has 11 residues. CDR1 and CDR2 from the germline V gene are LNHDA and SQIVND (reference sequence). The CDR3 DNA reads as TGTGCCAGTAGCCCACAAGAGACCCAGTACTTC. Its translation: CASSPQETQYF.

The chain carries TRBV27 and TRBJ1-5; the D gene is possibly TRBD1 (5 bases). V lost 0 bases and J 5 bases, leaving 17 bases between the germline ends. The CDR3 runs 17 residues. Per germline, CDR1 MNHEY and CDR2 SMNVEV (reference sequence). The DNA for the CDR3 is TGTGCCAGCAGTTTATCGTGGCGGACAAAACAGGATCAGCCCCAGCATTTT. Amino acid sequence: CASSLSWRTKQDQPQHF.

The gene calls are TRBV7-2 and TRBJ2-7; D may be TRBD2 (7 bases). CDR1 SGHTA and CDR2 FQGNSA come from the germline V gene. The CDR3 loop spans 17 amino acids. With 2 bases removed from V and 4 bases from J, the gap between germline ends came to 21 bases. DNA of the CDR3: TGTGCCAGCAGCTTAAGGGGGGGCGGGAGCGATCCATACGAGCAGTACTTC. It specifies CASSLRGGGSDPYEQYF.

This clone occurred a few times. The chain uses TRBV30 and TRBJ1-6; a weak D match, TRBD1 (5 bases). V was clipped by 3 bases and J by 3 bases, with 12 bases between them. CDR1 GTSNPN and CDR2 SVGIG come from the germline V gene (reference sequence). The CDR3 length is 15 residues. CDR3 bases: TGTGCCTGGAGCCTTCATCAGGGCTATAATTCACCCCTCCACTTT. Its translation is CAWSLHQGYNSPLHF. Full variable domain (rest looked up from reference TRBV30 and TRBJ1-6): SQTIHQWPATLVQPVGSPLSLECTVEGTSNPNLYWYRQAAGRGLQLLFYSVGIGQISSEVPQNLSASRPQDRQFILSSKKLLLSDSGFYLCAWSLHQGYNSPLHFGNGTRLTVT.

A single count supports this clone. J is TRBJ2-5 and V is TRBV29-1; 7 bases map to TRBD1. The V segment lost 7 bases and the J segment 2 bases; nucleotides outside the gene matches: 4. The CDR3 extends over 12 amino acids. CDR1 is SQVTM, CDR2 ANQGSEA, per germline. CDR3 loop: CSAVRGQETQYF. The CDR3 bases are TGCAGCGCTGTCAGGGGGCAAGAGACCCAGTACTTC.

This clone was recorded once. The V gene is TRBV4-3, the J gene TRBJ2-1; 10 nucleotides align to TRBD2. V was clipped by 4 bases and J by 9 bases; unmatched bases: 12. CDR1 is LGHNA, CDR2 YSLEER, per germline. CDR3 length: 16 residues. As DNA, the CDR3 is TGCGCCAGCAGCCTACGAGCGGGGGGGCCGAGCGGTGAGCAGTTCTTC. As protein: CASSLRAGGPSGEQFF.

The genes are TRBV5-4 and TRBJ2-5; 7 bases fit TRBD2. Germline V lookup: CDR1 SGHNT, CDR2 YYREEE (reference sequence). V was clipped by 4 bases and J by 2 bases; unmatched bases: 2. The CDR3 runs to 13 residues. The CDR3 sequence: CASSRAGQETQYF. CDR3 nucleotides: TGTGCCAGCAGCCGAGCGGGGCAAGAGACCCAGTACTTC.

The chain links TRBV24-1 to TRBJ1-5, with D uncertain. Per the germline V gene, CDR1 is KGHDR and CDR2 is SFDVKD. The CDR3 extends over 14 amino acids. Between the trimmed V and J ends, which lost 5 bases and 2 bases, there was a span of 9 bases. The CDR3 protein is CATSVGGRNQPQHF. CDR3 DNA: TGTGCCACCAGTGTCGGAGGCCGCAATCAGCCCCAGCATTTT.

Only a few counts were recorded for this clone. This CDR3 reads CVSWTGVYNEQFF. The CDR3 DNA reads as TGTGTCTCCTGGACAGGGGTTTACAATGAGCAGTTCTTC. This chain links TRBV2 with TRBJ2-1; 9 nucleotides line up with TRBD1. This CDR3 spans 13 amino acids. Germline assignment: CDR1 SNHLY and CDR2 FYNNEI. Complete variable domain (other parts from reference TRBV2 and TRBJ2-1): EPEVTQTPSHQVTQMGQEVILRCVPISNHLYFYWYRQILGQKVEFLVSFYNNEISEKSEIFDDQFSVERPDGSNFTLKIRSTKLEDSAMYFCVSWTGVYNEQFFGPGTRLTVL.

This chain connects TRBV10-3 to TRBJ2-7; tentatively, D is TRBD1 (6 bases). This CDR3 is 14 amino acids long. Per germline, CDR1 ENHRY and CDR2 SYGVKD. Trimming took off 5 bases at V and 5 bases at J, with 16 bases between the two ends. CDR3 nucleotide sequence: TGTGCCATCAGTCCCTTAGGGGGTTGGCACGAGCAGTACTTC. Translating it yields CAISPLGGWHEQYF.

This clone was seen once. V is TRBV5-4 and J is TRBJ2-1; 9 nucleotides agree with TRBD1. Germline V gene data show CDR1 as SGHNT and CDR2 as YYREEE (reference sequence). After removal of 4 bases from V and 6 bases from J, the junction contained 11 bases not matched to a gene. This CDR3 is 16 amino acids long. Here the CDR3 DNA reads TGTGCCAGCAGCGCGAAGGACAGGGGCCCTTCCAATGAGCAGTTCTTC. This codes for CASSAKDRGPSNEQFF. Complete variable domain (other parts from reference TRBV5-4 and TRBJ2-1): ETGVTQSPTHLIKTRGQQVTLRCSSQSGHNTVSWYQQALGQGPQFIFQYYREEENGRGNFPPRFSGLQFPNYSSELNVNALELDDSALYLCASSAKDRGPSNEQFFGPGTRLTVL.

The chain couples TRBV7-9 to TRBJ2-7, with TRBD2 identical over 11 bases. In germline, CDR1 is SEHNR, CDR2 FQNEAQ (reference sequence). The V and J ends lost 2 bases and 3 bases, in that order; junction bases with no gene match: 12. The CDR3 runs 18 residues. This chain's CDR3 is CASSLMVTSGGRNYEQYF. The CDR3 DNA is TGTGCCAGCAGCTTAATGGTTACTAGCGGGGGACGAAACTACGAGCAGTACTTC.

CDR3 in amino acids: CASSQGGQGYGYTF. CDR3 DNA: TGTGCCAGCAGCCAAGGGGGACAGGGTTATGGCTACACCTTC. V and J are TRBV3-1 (or the pseudogene TRBV3-2) and TRBJ1-2; 9 bases are shared with TRBD1. CDR1 is LGHDT and CDR2 is YNNKEL in the germline V gene (reference sequence). The CDR3 spans 14 residues. V lost 1 base to trimming and J lost 5 bases; unmatched junction nucleotides: 2.

The CDR3 DNA sequence: TGTGCCAGCTCACCAATGCGACAGATCACCGGGGAGCTGTTTTTT. This sequence encodes CASSPMRQITGELFF. The rearrangement joins TRBV18 to TRBJ2-2; TRBD1 might be the D (5 bases). Between the trimmed V and J ends, which lost 2 bases and 4 bases, there was a span of 11 bases. CDR1 is KGHSH, CDR2 LQKENI, per germline. The CDR3 is 15 amino acids. The full variable domain, in which reference TRBV18 and TRBJ2-2 provide the parts outside the CDR3, is NAGVMQNPRHLVRRRGQEARLRCSPMKGHSHVYWYRQLPEEGLKFMVYLQKENIIDESGMPKERFSAEFPKEGPSILRIQQVVRGDSAAYFCASSPMRQITGELFFGEGSRLTVL.